This T cell receptor beta chain derives from a study of cytomegalovirus exposure and HLA in healthy donors. On the study more broadly: Of some 360 genotyped donors, roughly 80% clustered with self-reported Caucasian donors. Broader study findings: A later analysis linked a missense variant in DCLRE1C to the trimming of TCR beta V and J genes.

Germline V gives CDR1 MNHEY, CDR2 SMNVEV (reference sequence). V dropped 7 bases and J dropped 4; count of bases not matched to a gene: 5. This CDR3 spans 13 amino acids. Primers: 60 Vbeta forward and 13 Jbeta reverse. Sequencing was performed with immunoSEQ multiplex PCR; in TCRdb, only in-frame clones are kept and a portion is missing. The table has approximately 77,000 clones, around 76% seen once. Details on this clone: The antigen remains undetermined.

It was healthy bone marrow donors who served as donors. Sequences were obtained from PBMCs. This TCR was recovered from a male donor in good health and CMV-seropositive. The chain links TRBV27 to TRBJ1-2; 8 nucleotides line up with TRBD1. The CDR3 spells CASTDRVGYGYTF. The DNA for the CDR3 is TGTGCCAGCACGGACAGGGTAGGCTATGGCTACACCTTC.